These T cell receptor beta chains were read from a single sample in a study of T cells in Graves' hyperthyroidism and ophthalmopathy. Each CDR3 protein is one row after TCRdb ran MiXCR on the multiplex PCR reads. In the table there are hundreds of thousands of distinct CDR3 sequences, roughly 21% of which are singletons. Material for sequencing was blood. Receptors were obtained from a man between 35 and 55 years old with Graves' ophthalmopathy. The CDR3 runs from the conserved cysteine through the conserved F or W. A D gene is named only where the DNA matches it firmly. Where a row states a size, it is once, few, many or the class of an expanded clone; other rows omit it.

cdr3_aa,cdr3_nt,d_call,v_call,clone_size,j_call
CASRTTDVTYGYTF,TGTGCCAGCAGGACGACAGACGTAACCTATGGCTACACCTTC,-,TRBV12-3/TRBV12-4,few,TRBJ1-2
CSANFRTSGRVSSYNEQFF,TGCAGTGCTAATTTTAGGACTAGCGGGAGGGTGAGCTCCTACAATGAGCAGTTCTTC,TRBD2,TRBV20-1,-,TRBJ2-1
CASSSSGGGESTGNGYTF,TGTGCCAGCAGTTCCTCCGGGGGGGGGGAAAGTACAGGAAATGGCTACACCTTC,-,TRBV28,few,TRBJ1-2
CSARYRAAEAFF,TGCAGTGCTAGATACAGGGCGGCTGAAGCTTTCTTT,-,TRBV20-1,-,TRBJ1-1
CAWATSGNTIYF,TGTGCCTGGGCCACCTCTGGAAACACCATATATTTT,-,TRBV30,many,TRBJ1-3
CASSHPAREGTEAFF,TGCGCCAGCAGCCACCCCGCCAGAGAAGGCACTGAAGCTTTCTTT,-,TRBV4-1,many,TRBJ1-1
CASSIGGDRGLKNIQYF,TGTGCCAGTAGTATAGGGGGGGACAGGGGACTCAAAAACATTCAGTACTTC,TRBD1,TRBV19,few,TRBJ2-4
CSARDIGRDNEQFF,TGCAGTGCTAGAGATATAGGGCGGGACAATGAGCAGTTCTTC,-,TRBV20-1,few,TRBJ2-1
CASGRGYNEQFF,TGTGCCAGCGGGAGAGGCTACAATGAGCAGTTCTTC,-,TRBV6-2/TRBV6-3,few,TRBJ2-1
CASSLVGSGGRLNIQYF,TGTGCCAGCAGCTTAGTAGGTTCGGGGGGGCGATTAAACATTCAGTACTTC,TRBD2,TRBV11-2,-,TRBJ2-4
CATRAWGGEETQYF,TGTGCCACCCGAGCTTGGGGGGGTGAAGAGACCCAGTACTTC,TRBD2,TRBV11-2,many,TRBJ2-5
CASSLAASGSGYEQYF,TGTGCCAGCAGCTTAGCGGCTAGCGGGAGTGGATACGAGCAGTACTTC,TRBD2,TRBV7-2,-,TRBJ2-7
CASSTSTGGLTEAFF,TGCGCCAGCAGCACCTCGACAGGGGGCCTCACTGAAGCTTTCTTT,TRBD1,TRBV5-1,few,TRBJ1-1
CASSLEVYNSPLHF,TGTGCCAGCAGCTTAGAAGTATATAATTCACCCCTCCACTTT,-,TRBV7-2,many,TRBJ1-6
CATSDLPGLAGGTNTGELFF,TGTGCCACCAGTGACCTACCGGGACTAGCGGGAGGAACGAACACCGGGGAGCTGTTTTTT,TRBD2,TRBV24-1,many,TRBJ2-2
CATSITTGTSGPHSYNEQFF,TGTGCCACCAGCATCACTACCGGGACTAGCGGACCACATTCCTACAATGAGCAGTTCTTC,TRBD2,TRBV15,-,TRBJ2-1
CSASGTVPGGNEQFF,TGCAGTGCTAGTGGAACCGTTCCGGGCGGCAATGAGCAGTTCTTC,-,TRBV20-1,-,TRBJ2-1
CVSSLPSTLQHF,TGTGTCAGCAGTTTACCCTCCACTCTCCAACATTTT,-,TRBV27,once,TRBJ1-5
CASSLKGSSNQPQHF,TGTGCCAGCAGCTTAAAAGGGTCGAGCAATCAGCCCCAGCATTTT,-,TRBV7-2,few,TRBJ1-5
CASSQVLALHEQFF,TGTGCCAGCAGCCAAGTATTAGCCCTCCATGAGCAGTTCTTC,-,TRBV4-2,few,TRBJ2-1
CASSFGTLNTEAFF,TGTGCCAGCAGCTTTGGGACACTGAACACTGAAGCTTTCTTT,-,TRBV5-4,-,TRBJ1-1
CASTFGLAGGQETQYF,TGCGCCAGCACCTTCGGACTAGCGGGGGGGCAAGAGACCCAGTACTTC,TRBD2,TRBV5-1,-,TRBJ2-5
CASSPLARGDRTYEQYF,TGTGCCAGCTCACCTCTTGCCCGAGGGGACAGGACCTACGAGCAGTACTTC,TRBD1,TRBV18,-,TRBJ2-7
CASSLVTGGSGEQYF,TGCGCCAGCAGCTTGGTTACAGGGGGAAGTGGCGAGCAGTACTTC,TRBD1,TRBV5-1,few,TRBJ2-7
CASSSQEGPNSPLHF,TGTGCCAGCAGCTCCCAGGAGGGGCCTAATTCACCCCTCCACTTT,-,TRBV9,-,TRBJ1-6
CASSLYYEGRVPYEQYF,TGTGCCAGCAGCTTATATTACGAGGGCCGCGTTCCCTACGAGCAGTACTTC,-,TRBV7-9,-,TRBJ2-7
CARSVGTQGNNGYTF,TGTGCCAGAAGCGTGGGGACTCAGGGTAATAATGGCTACACCTTC,-,TRBV30,once,TRBJ1-2
CASSDRDFNINEQFF,TGTGCCAGCAGCGACCGGGACTTCAATATCAATGAGCAGTTCTTC,-,TRBV7-8,few,TRBJ2-1
CATSSYRGGGGEQFF,TGTGCCACCAGCAGCTACAGGGGCGGAGGCGGGGAGCAGTTCTTC,TRBD1,TRBV15,-,TRBJ2-1
CSAIAGGPYEQYF,TGCAGCGCGATAGCGGGAGGTCCCTACGAGCAGTACTTC,TRBD2,TRBV29-1,few,TRBJ2-7